These T cell receptor beta chains were read from a single sample in a study of cytomegalovirus exposure and HLA in healthy donors. Profiling relied on immunoSEQ multiplex PCR, and the TCRdb table lists in-frame clones only, not all of them. The sample gives roughly 150,000 clones, around four fifths of which show up once; roughly 4% is in the top ten. The sequenced sample was PBMCs. These receptors were collected from a man aged 45-65 years in good health and CMV-seropositive. CDR3s include the opening cysteine and the closing phenylalanine or tryptophan. The D gene is left open where the match is weak. Clone size, where shown, is once, few, many, or a class for clones that have expanded.

d_gene: NA
v_gene: TRBV6-4
abundance: NA
j_gene: TRBJ1-2
CDR3aa: CASSDSFRGGGYTF
CDR3nt: TGTGCCAGCAGTGACTCGTTCAGGGGCGGTGGCTACACCTTC

d_gene: NA
v_gene: TRBV21-1
abundance: NA
j_gene: TRBJ2-7
CDR3aa: CASMPHTRGNEQYF
CDR3nt: TGTGCCAGCATGCCTCACACAAGAGGTAACGAGCAGTACTTC

d_gene: TRBD1
v_gene: TRBV7-9
abundance: few
j_gene: TRBJ2-7
CDR3aa: CASSRGQGRAYEQYF
CDR3nt: TGTGCCAGCAGCAGGGGACAGGGAAGGGCCTACGAGCAGTACTTC

d_gene: TRBD2
v_gene: TRBV7-2
abundance: NA
j_gene: TRBJ2-7
CDR3aa: CASSLTGRGGMFYEQYF
CDR3nt: TGTGCCAGCAGCTTAACCGGACGGGGGGGCATGTTCTACGAGCAGTACTTC

d_gene: NA
v_gene: TRBV7-9
abundance: NA
j_gene: TRBJ2-5
CDR3aa: CASSLVSREETQYF
CDR3nt: TGTGCCAGCAGCTTAGTTAGCAGGGAAGAGACCCAGTACTTC

d_gene: NA
v_gene: TRBV10-3
abundance: NA
j_gene: TRBJ1-4
CDR3aa: CAISEGRANEKLFF
CDR3nt: TGTGCCATCAGTGAGGGGAGAGCTAATGAAAAACTGTTTTTT

d_gene: TRBD1
v_gene: TRBV5-1
abundance: NA
j_gene: TRBJ2-7
CDR3aa: CASSGRTGGRYEQYF
CDR3nt: TGCGCCAGCAGCGGCCGGACAGGGGGGAGGTACGAGCAGTACTTC

d_gene: NA
v_gene: TRBV9
abundance: few
j_gene: TRBJ1-2
CDR3aa: CASRTGGNPNYGYTF
CDR3nt: TGTGCCAGCAGAACAGGAGGGAATCCTAACTATGGCTACACCTTC

d_gene: TRBD2
v_gene: TRBV7-9
abundance: NA
j_gene: TRBJ2-5
CDR3aa: CASSLEVSLTSWETQYF
CDR3nt: TGTGCCAGCAGCTTAGAAGTCTCCCTGACTAGCTGGGAGACCCAGTACTTC

d_gene: NA
v_gene: TRBV7-6
abundance: NA
j_gene: TRBJ2-1
CDR3aa: CASSPSRVSYNEQFF
CDR3nt: TGTGCCAGCAGCCCTAGCCGGGTATCCTACAATGAGCAGTTCTTC

d_gene: TRBD1
v_gene: TRBV7-9
abundance: NA
j_gene: TRBJ1-4
CDR3aa: CASSLPIRGQSNEKLFF
CDR3nt: TGTGCCAGCAGCCTACCCATTAGGGGGCAAAGTAATGAAAAACTGTTTTTT

d_gene: NA
v_gene: TRBV28
abundance: NA
j_gene: TRBJ1-5
CDR3aa: CASRPGQLNNQPQHF
CDR3nt: TGTGCCAGCAGACCCGGACAGCTTAACAATCAGCCCCAGCATTTT

d_gene: NA
v_gene: TRBV25-1
abundance: NA
j_gene: TRBJ1-4
CDR3aa: CASSEWQGNEKLFF
CDR3nt: TGTGCCAGCAGTGAATGGCAGGGGAATGAAAAACTGTTTTTT

d_gene: TRBD1
v_gene: TRBV5-6
abundance: NA
j_gene: TRBJ2-7
CDR3aa: CASSFGQESYEQYF
CDR3nt: TGTGCCAGCAGCTTCGGACAGGAAAGCTACGAGCAGTACTTC

d_gene: TRBD1
v_gene: TRBV28
abundance: few
j_gene: TRBJ2-5
CDR3aa: CASRWGQGVQETQYF
CDR3nt: TGTGCCAGCCGATGGGGACAGGGGGTCCAAGAGACCCAGTACTTC

d_gene: NA
v_gene: TRBV5-4
abundance: NA
j_gene: TRBJ2-7
CDR3aa: CASSLLSGVKTYEQYF
CDR3nt: TGTGCCAGCAGCTTGTTATCAGGGGTTAAGACCTACGAGCAGTACTTC

d_gene: NA
v_gene: TRBV4-3
abundance: once
j_gene: TRBJ1-6
CDR3aa: CASSQDRGGPLHF
CDR3nt: TGCGCCAGCAGCCAAGATCGGGGGGGACCCCTCCACTTT

d_gene: TRBD2
v_gene: TRBV5-4
abundance: NA
j_gene: TRBJ2-1
CDR3aa: CASSLGLADNEQFF
CDR3nt: TGTGCCAGCAGCTTGGGTCTAGCGGACAATGAGCAGTTCTTC

d_gene: TRBD2
v_gene: TRBV6-5
abundance: NA
j_gene: TRBJ2-1
CDR3aa: CASSSGTNDYNEQFF
CDR3nt: TGTGCCAGCAGTTCCGGGACTAACGACTACAATGAGCAGTTCTTC

d_gene: TRBD1
v_gene: TRBV30
abundance: NA
j_gene: TRBJ2-2
CDR3aa: CASYNYQDRVFNTGELFF
CDR3nt: TGTGCCTCGTACAACTACCAGGACAGGGTATTTAACACCGGGGAGCTGTTTTTT

d_gene: NA
v_gene: TRBV28
abundance: NA
j_gene: TRBJ2-5
CDR3aa: CASSLRATEETQYF
CDR3nt: TGTGCCAGCAGTTTAAGAGCGACAGAAGAGACCCAGTACTTC

d_gene: NA
v_gene: TRBV10-1
abundance: NA
j_gene: TRBJ2-3
CDR3aa: CASSEGTYDTQYF
CDR3nt: TGCGCCAGCAGTGAAGGGACATATGATACGCAGTATTTT

d_gene: NA
v_gene: TRBV7-9
abundance: NA
j_gene: TRBJ1-2
CDR3aa: CASSLTQGTYGYTF
CDR3nt: TGTGCCAGCAGCTTAACGCAGGGGACCTATGGCTACACCTTC

d_gene: NA
v_gene: TRBV5-6
abundance: NA
j_gene: TRBJ1-6
CDR3aa: CASSPLGSGGHNSPLHF
CDR3nt: TGTGCCAGCAGTCCCTTAGGAAGCGGGGGCCATAATTCACCCCTCCACTTT

d_gene: TRBD1
v_gene: TRBV6-5
abundance: NA
j_gene: TRBJ2-7
CDR3aa: CASSYSSGTGFLEQYF
CDR3nt: TGTGCCAGCAGTTACTCCTCCGGGACAGGGTTTCTCGAGCAGTACTTC

d_gene: TRBD1
v_gene: TRBV5-1
abundance: NA
j_gene: TRBJ1-2
CDR3aa: CASSPGQGHGGYTF
CDR3nt: TGCGCCAGCAGCCCCGGACAGGGCCACGGTGGCTACACCTTC

d_gene: NA
v_gene: TRBV7-3
abundance: NA
j_gene: TRBJ1-6
CDR3aa: CASSLEDYNSPLHF
CDR3nt: TGTGCCAGCAGCTTAGAGGATTATAATTCACCCCTTCACTTT

d_gene: TRBD2
v_gene: TRBV11-1
abundance: NA
j_gene: TRBJ2-2
CDR3aa: CASSWTSGGGVTGELFF
CDR3nt: TGTGCCAGCAGCTGGACTAGCGGGGGGGGCGTCACCGGGGAGCTGTTTTTT

d_gene: NA
v_gene: TRBV28
abundance: few
j_gene: TRBJ2-6
CDR3aa: CASSLGATGMGHSGANVLTF
CDR3nt: TGTGCCAGCAGTTTGGGCGCCACAGGGATGGGCCACTCTGGGGCCAACGTCCTGACTTTC

d_gene: TRBD1
v_gene: TRBV7-2
abundance: NA
j_gene: TRBJ1-5
CDR3aa: CASSLTGEPQHF
CDR3nt: TGTGCCAGCAGCTTAACAGGGGAGCCCCAGCATTTT

d_gene: TRBD1
v_gene: TRBV19
abundance: once
j_gene: TRBJ2-5
CDR3aa: CASSRRGDRGQTQYF
CDR3nt: TGTGCCAGTAGTAGGAGGGGGGACAGGGGTCAGACCCAGTACTTC

d_gene: TRBD2
v_gene: TRBV9
abundance: NA
j_gene: TRBJ2-1
CDR3aa: CASSAHPGLANEQFF
CDR3nt: TGTGCCAGCAGCGCCCATCCGGGACTAGCTAATGAGCAGTTCTTC

d_gene: NA
v_gene: TRBV9
abundance: NA
j_gene: TRBJ1-4
CDR3aa: CASGGGRREKLFF
CDR3nt: TGTGCCAGCGGGGGGGGCCGTAGAGAAAAACTGTTTTTT

d_gene: TRBD2
v_gene: TRBV5-4
abundance: once
j_gene: TRBJ2-1
CDR3aa: CASSLSFLAGVFEQFF
CDR3nt: TGTGCCAGCAGCTTGAGCTTCCTAGCGGGGGTCTTTGAGCAGTTCTTC

d_gene: NA
v_gene: TRBV28
abundance: few
j_gene: TRBJ2-1
CDR3aa: CASAWQDRDGEFF
CDR3nt: TGTGCCAGCGCCTGGCAGGACCGGGATGGGGAGTTCTTC

d_gene: TRBD1
v_gene: TRBV28
abundance: once
j_gene: TRBJ2-1
CDR3aa: CASRTGQGADEQFF
CDR3nt: TGTGCCAGCAGAACGGGACAGGGGGCCGATGAGCAGTTCTTC

d_gene: TRBD2
v_gene: TRBV4-3
abundance: NA
j_gene: TRBJ2-3
CDR3aa: CASSQDALSGGTDTQYF
CDR3nt: TGCGCCAGCAGCCAAGATGCGCTTAGCGGGGGCACAGATACGCAGTATTTT

d_gene: NA
v_gene: TRBV19
abundance: NA
j_gene: TRBJ1-5
CDR3aa: CASSIQFGRGNQPQHF
CDR3nt: TGTGCCAGTAGTATTCAGTTTGGGAGGGGCAATCAGCCCCAGCATTTT

d_gene: TRBD1
v_gene: TRBV6-6
abundance: NA
j_gene: TRBJ1-2
CDR3aa: CASSSDRGLSYTF
CDR3nt: TGTGCCAGCAGTTCGGACAGGGGGCTCAGCTACACCTTC

d_gene: TRBD1
v_gene: TRBV18
abundance: NA
j_gene: TRBJ2-7
CDR3aa: CASSPAGTGSYEQYF
CDR3nt: TGTGCCAGCTCACCGGCCGGGACAGGGAGCTACGAGCAGTACTTC

d_gene: NA
v_gene: TRBV27
abundance: NA
j_gene: TRBJ1-3
CDR3aa: CASSLSAPGNTIYF
CDR3nt: TGTGCCAGCAGTTTAAGCGCCCCTGGAAACACCATATATTTT

d_gene: TRBD2
v_gene: TRBV18
abundance: NA
j_gene: TRBJ2-1
CDR3aa: CAGSSPVGGEQFF
CDR3nt: TGTGCGGGGAGCTCACCGGTCGGGGGGGAGCAGTTCTTC

d_gene: TRBD1
v_gene: TRBV30
abundance: NA
j_gene: TRBJ1-5
CDR3aa: CAWSHTGTGRQPQHF
CDR3nt: TGTGCCTGGAGCCATACCGGGACAGGGAGGCAGCCCCAGCATTTT

d_gene: NA
v_gene: TRBV5-8
abundance: NA
j_gene: TRBJ2-7
CDR3aa: CAGSLAAGAAYEQYF
CDR3nt: TGTGCCGGCAGTCTTGCCGCGGGGGCAGCCTACGAGCAGTACTTC

d_gene: TRBD1
v_gene: TRBV2
abundance: NA
j_gene: TRBJ1-4
CDR3aa: CASSRDREGPTNEKLFF
CDR3nt: TGTGCCAGCAGTAGGGACAGGGAGGGACCAACTAATGAAAAACTGTTTTTT

d_gene: NA
v_gene: TRBV13
abundance: NA
j_gene: TRBJ2-2
CDR3aa: CASSSTGGRGELFF
CDR3nt: TGTGCCAGCAGCTCCACAGGTGGAAGGGGGGAGCTGTTTTTT

d_gene: NA
v_gene: TRBV4-1
abundance: NA
j_gene: TRBJ2-2
CDR3aa: CASSQVGQGPNTGELFF
CDR3nt: TGCGCCAGCAGCCAAGTGGGGCAGGGCCCCAACACCGGGGAGCTGTTTTTT

d_gene: NA
v_gene: TRBV6-6
abundance: NA
j_gene: TRBJ2-3
CDR3aa: CASGPGGGTDTQYF
CDR3nt: TGTGCCAGTGGCCCGGGGGGCGGCACAGATACGCAGTATTTT

d_gene: TRBD2
v_gene: TRBV9
abundance: NA
j_gene: TRBJ2-3
CDR3aa: CASSGSGLASSTDTQYF
CDR3nt: TGTGCCAGCAGCGGAAGTGGACTAGCGTCGAGCACAGATACGCAGTATTTT

d_gene: NA
v_gene: TRBV30
abundance: NA
j_gene: TRBJ1-3
CDR3aa: CAWSAGSSGNTIYF
CDR3nt: TGTGCCTGGAGTGCGGGAAGCTCTGGAAACACCATATATTTT